This entry lists 19 T cell receptor beta chains sequenced from one sample in a study of blood T cells in healthy people across ages. Through a sample-barcoded 5' primer and a J-beta primer mix, a second PCR was run for roughly 7 to 12 cycles. TCRdb used MiXCR to reprocess the 5' RACE reads, holding one entry per CDR3 protein. This repertoire shows 980,000 or so distinct CDR3 sequences, about 44% found once; its top ten account for 13%. Sequencing input: blood. These receptors came from a man aged 25 to 45 in good health.

Of note for this clonotype: The missing conserved phenylalanine or tryptophan at the end of this CDR3 makes a read error likely. The chain uses TRBV12-3 or TRBV12-4 and TRBJ2-3, with 9 bases fitting TRBD1. The CDR3 has 14 residues. With 4 bases clipped from V and 4 bases from J, the junction kept 3 bases outside the gene matches. CDR3 region: CASSSGTGSDTQYS. The CDR3 DNA reads TGTGCCAGCAGTTCCGGGACAGGGTCAGATACGCAGTATTCT.

This clonotype was seen many times. V gene TRBV6-5 combines with J gene TRBJ2-7; D is uncertain. Trimming took 6 bases from V and 3 from J, leaving 18 bases between them. This CDR3 has 15 amino acids. Per the germline V gene, CDR1 is MNHEY and CDR2 is SVGAGI. DNA of the CDR3: TGTGCCAGCAGGTCATCCTCAGGCAGGCGCTACGAGCAGTACTTC. Translation: CASRSSSGRRYEQYF.

J is TRBJ2-7 and V is TRBV9, with D possibly being TRBD1 or TRBD2 (6 bases each). Per the germline V gene, CDR1 is SGDLS and CDR2 is YYNGEE. Between the trimmed V and J ends, which lost 2 bases and 4 bases, there was a span of 16 bases. The CDR3 is 15 residues long. CDR3 protein: CASSVDGGTVYEQYF. CDR3 coding DNA: TGTGCCAGCAGCGTGGACGGGGGCACCGTGTACGAGCAGTACTTC.

J is TRBJ1-2 and V is TRBV20-1; no clear D. CDR1 is DFQATT and CDR2 is SNEGSKA in the germline V gene (reference sequence). The CDR3 has 11 residues. Trimming took 5 bases from V and 6 from J, leaving 10 bases between them. The chain's CDR3 is CSAAGSNGYTF. The CDR3 DNA sequence: TGCAGTGCTGCGGGTTCCAATGGCTACACCTTC.

In its sample, this clonotype was seen once. The chain combines TRBV28 with TRBJ1-2; 7 nucleotides match TRBD1. The germline V gene has CDR1 MDHEN and CDR2 SYDVKM. The V gene end was trimmed by 10 bases and the J gene end by 2 bases; junction bases not matched to a gene: 4. The CDR3 contains 12 residues. The DNA for the CDR3 is TGTGCCATCGCGGGACAGAACTATGGCTACACCTTC. Protein: CAIAGQNYGYTF.

The J gene is TRBJ2-1, the V gene TRBV5-5; 8 nucleotides agree with TRBD1. V lost 4 bases, J lost 6 bases, and 6 bases stayed unmatched. The CDR3 totals 14 residues. The germline V gene encodes CDR1 SGHKS and CDR2 YYEKEE (reference sequence). The CDR3: CASSPDRVGNEQFF. As DNA, the CDR3 is TGTGCCAGCAGCCCGGACAGGGTAGGCAATGAGCAGTTCTTC.

As regards this clonotype: Its ends do not fully match the called genes, so a read error is possible. This chain joins TRBV20-1 and TRBJ2-3, with D tentatively TRBD1 (6 bases). CDR1 and CDR2 (germline): DFQATT, SNEGSKA (reference sequence). This CDR3 has 16 residues. CDR3 amino acids: CSATYPRAGATDAQYF. CDR3 in DNA: TGCAGTGCTACCTACCCTCGGGCAGGGGCGACAGATGCGCAGTATTTT.

The chain uses TRBV6-2 or TRBV6-3 and TRBJ1-1; 8 positions match TRBD1. The CDR3 runs to 16 residues. V lost 5 bases, J lost 5 bases, and 13 bases stayed unmatched. CDR1 MNHEY and CDR2 SVGEGT come from the germline V gene. CDR3 residues: CASSPLPNRGYTEAFF. CDR3 in DNA: TGTGCCAGCAGTCCTTTACCGAACAGGGGGTATACTGAAGCTTTCTTT.

This clonotype was seen a handful of times. The gene calls are TRBV4-2 and TRBJ2-7, with 8 positions matching TRBD1. CDR3 length: 15 amino acids. CDR1 LGHNA and CDR2 YNFKEQ come from the germline V gene. V lost 3 bases and J lost 0; bases outside the gene matches: 4. CDR3 amino acids: CASSQTGESSYEQYF. CDR3 DNA: TGTGCCAGCAGCCAGACAGGGGAGAGCTCCTACGAGCAGTACTTC.

The rearrangement links TRBV20-1 to TRBJ1-4, with a weak D call TRBD1 (6 bases). CDR1 is DFQATT, CDR2 SNEGSKA, per germline (reference sequence). V was pared by 0 bases and J by 4 bases, with 15 bases between. The CDR3 is 16 residues long. CDR3 DNA: TGCAGTGCTAGAGACGTCAGAGGACAGAGTAATGAAAAACTGTTTTTT. As protein: CSARDVRGQSNEKLFF.

The rearrangement links TRBV2 to TRBJ2-1, with D maybe TRBD1 (6 bases). The V end was cut by 2 bases, the J end by 4 bases, with 12 bases between. Germline lookup yields CDR1 SNHLY and CDR2 FYNNEI. This CDR3 has 15 amino acids. This chain's CDR3 is CASSERQVTYNEQFF. CDR3 nucleotide sequence: TGTGCCAGCAGTGAACGACAGGTGACTTACAATGAGCAGTTCTTC.

The chain combines TRBV28 with TRBJ2-1; D might be TRBD1 or TRBD2, each matching 5 bases. The germline V and J ends were trimmed by 6 bases and 7 bases, with 19 bases remaining between them. Germline V gene lookup returns CDR1 MDHEN and CDR2 SYDVKM. The length of the CDR3 is 15 residues. DNA of the CDR3: TGTGCCAGCAGCCCAACCGGGACCTGGACGAATGAGCAGTTCTTC. It yields the protein CASSPTGTWTNEQFF.

This chain joins TRBV7-2 and TRBJ1-5; D remains ambiguous. CDR1 is SGHTA and CDR2 is FQGNSA in the germline V gene. The CDR3 is 14 amino acids. With 5 bases removed from V and 7 bases from J, the gap between germline ends came to 15 bases. CDR3 bases: TGTGCCAGCAGCCCGGAGCGGGGATCACAGCCCCAGCATTTT. As protein: CASSPERGSQPQHF.

The rearrangement joins TRBV3-1 to TRBJ1-2, with TRBD1 matching over 9 bases. This CDR3 spans 14 amino acids. V was clipped by 2 bases and J by 8 bases; unmatched bases: 6. Germline CDR1 is LGHDT and CDR2 is YNNKEL (reference sequence). The CDR3 region is CASSQNRGLGGYTF. Written as DNA, the CDR3 is TGTGCCAGCAGCCAAAACAGGGGGCTGGGAGGCTACACCTTC.

V is TRBV15 and J is TRBJ2-1; 7 bases fit TRBD1. CDR3 length equals 13 residues. Germline CDR1 reads LNHNV; CDR2 reads YYDKDF (reference sequence). After removal of 3 bases from V and 8 bases from J, the junction contained 4 bases not matched to a gene. The CDR3 here is CATSSDRDDEQFF. CDR3 nucleotides: TGTGCCACCAGCAGCGACAGGGACGATGAGCAGTTCTTC.

This rearrangement joins TRBV7-2 to TRBJ2-5; D is unclear. The DNA end is more similar to TRBJ2-7, so the J call may be wrong. The CDR3 length is 14 residues. CDR1 and CDR2 from the germline V gene are SGHTA and FQGNSA. The CDR3 here is CASSQRLWTYEQYF. Written as DNA, the CDR3 is TGTGCCAGCAGCCAAAGACTGTGGACGTACGAGCAGTACTTC.

This sequence joins TRBV7-2 and TRBJ2-4; D unclear. The germline V gene encodes CDR1 SGHTA and CDR2 FQGNSA. The CDR3 length is 14 residues. The V end lost 3 bases, the J end lost 0 bases, and 6 bases lay between the germline ends. In nucleotides, the CDR3 is TGTGCCAGCAGCTTCCGTCTAGCCAAAAACATTCAGTACTTC. Encoded protein: CASSFRLAKNIQYF. The full variable domain, in which reference TRBV7-2 and TRBJ2-4 provide the parts outside the CDR3, is GAGVSQSPSNKVTEKGKDVELRCDPISGHTALYWYRQSLGQGLEFLIYFQGNSAPDKSGLPSDRFSAERTGGSVSTLTIQRTQQEDSAVYLCASSFRLAKNIQYFGAGTRLSVL.

V is TRBV5-1 and J is TRBJ1-2; D not resolved. V was trimmed by 1 base and J by 7 bases, leaving 5 bases between them. CDR3 length: 11 amino acids. Germline-derived CDR1 and CDR2 are SGHRS and YFSETQ. CDR3 DNA sequence: TGCGCCAGCAGCTTGAACGGTGGCTACACCTTC. This gives the protein CASSLNGGYTF.

CDR3 sequence: CASSSRQRVETQYF. The CDR3 coding sequence is TGTGCCAGCAGTTCAAGGCAGCGTGTGGAGACCCAGTACTTC. The chain joins TRBV27 to TRBJ2-5; no clear D. The CDR3 contains 14 residues. Per the germline V gene, CDR1 is MNHEY and CDR2 is SMNVEV (reference sequence). Trimming pared 4 bases from V and 5 bases from J, leaving 14 bases between.